This passage covers 8 T cell receptor beta chains from one sample sequenced in a study of T cells in Graves' hyperthyroidism and ophthalmopathy. RNA transcripts yielded amplified TCR beta CDR3 regions. RT-PCR in the first round (using the HTBI primer set) targeted the TCR CDR3. Each CDR3 protein is one row after TCRdb ran MiXCR on the multiplex PCR reads. The sample carries around 440,000 distinct CDR3 sequences, approximately 14% recorded once. The specimen was blood. Receptor source: a woman aged 18 to 35 with Graves' hyperthyroidism.

This clonotype showed up many times. V and J are TRBV12-3 or TRBV12-4 and TRBJ2-3; 11 nucleotides agree with TRBD2. With 6 bases clipped from V and 8 bases from J, the junction kept 10 bases outside the gene matches. The length of the CDR3 is 15 residues. The CDR3 reads CASRVAGGASSTQYF. The CDR3 DNA is TGTGCCAGCAGAGTAGCGGGGGGGGCCTCGTCTACGCAGTATTTT.

This clonotype was seen at least ten times. The rearrangement uses TRBV6-1 and TRBJ2-7; D may correspond to TRBD1 or TRBD2 (5 bases each). Trimming took off 6 bases at V and 2 bases at J, with 14 bases between the two ends. Germline V gives CDR1 MNHNS, CDR2 SASEGT. This CDR3 is 14 amino acids long. CDR3 protein: CASRPGTVTYEQYF. CDR3 bases: TGTGCCAGCAGACCGGGGACCGTTACCTACGAGCAGTACTTC.

The CDR3 loop is CASSFAASRDTQYF. DNA of the CDR3: TGTGCCAGCAGTTTCGCCGCCTCACGGGATACGCAGTATTTT. The chain is built from TRBV6-1 and TRBJ2-3; D unclear. This CDR3 is 14 amino acids long. CDR1 and CDR2 (germline): MNHNS, SASEGT. Trimming shortened V by 5 bases and J by 6 bases, and 15 bases separated the two germline ends.

The CDR3 sequence is CASSLAPEGIVATNEKLFF. CDR3 DNA sequence: TGTGCCAGCAGCTTAGCCCCTGAAGGAATAGTTGCAACTAATGAAAAACTGTTTTTT. The chain links TRBV11-3 to TRBJ1-4; D not resolved. V was pared by 1 base and J by 0 bases, with 18 bases between. Germline CDR1 reads SGHNT; CDR2 reads YENEEA. The CDR3 length is 19 residues.

This clonotype turned up a few times. The chain carries TRBV2 and TRBJ2-5; TRBD2 matches 10 bases. Germline CDR1 reads SNHLY; CDR2 reads FYNNEI. This CDR3 has 14 amino acids. Unmatched junction bases numbered 5, after V lost 6 bases and J lost 4 bases. CDR3 in DNA: TGTGCCAGCAGCCCGAGGACTAGCGGAGAGACCCAGTACTTC. This translates into CASSPRTSGETQYF. The entire variable domain, with the rest obtained from reference TRBV2 and TRBJ2-5, is as follows: EPEVTQTPSHQVTQMGQEVILRCVPISNHLYFYWYRQILGQKVEFLVSFYNNEISEKSEIFDDQFSVERPDGSNFTLKIRSTKLEDSAMYFCASSPRTSGETQYFGPGTRLLVL.

The chain couples TRBV20-1 to TRBJ2-5; 9 bases fit TRBD1. Trimming removed 5 bases from V and 3 bases from J; junction bases left unmatched: 7. The CDR3 is 14 residues long. Germline V gives CDR1 DFQATT, CDR2 SNEGSKA (reference sequence). CDR3 coding DNA: TGCAGTGCTCGGGACAGGGAATTGGAAGAGACCCAGTACTTC. Translated, it gives CSARDRELEETQYF.

Concerning this clonotype itself: The junction departs from the called germline gene at one end, perhaps through a read error. The chain recombines TRBV7-2 with TRBJ1-3; maybe TRBD1 (5 bases). Germline CDR1 and CDR2: SGHTA and FQGNSA. The CDR3 is 14 amino acids. CDR3 coding DNA: TGTGCCAGCAGCTTAGGAGGGAGGGGAAGCACCATATATTTT. Protein sequence: CASSLGGRGSTIYF.

In its sample, this clonotype was seen many times. The chain carries TRBV20-1 and TRBJ2-3; tentative D call: TRBD1 (5 bases). Germline lookup yields CDR1 DFQATT and CDR2 SNEGSKA (reference sequence). The CDR3 totals 14 residues. Between the trimmed V and J ends, which lost 1 base and 2 bases, there was a span of 10 bases. The CDR3 DNA reads as TGCAGTGCTAGAGGGGGCGCCCCCACAGATACGCAGTATTTT. The encoded protein is CSARGGAPTDTQYF.